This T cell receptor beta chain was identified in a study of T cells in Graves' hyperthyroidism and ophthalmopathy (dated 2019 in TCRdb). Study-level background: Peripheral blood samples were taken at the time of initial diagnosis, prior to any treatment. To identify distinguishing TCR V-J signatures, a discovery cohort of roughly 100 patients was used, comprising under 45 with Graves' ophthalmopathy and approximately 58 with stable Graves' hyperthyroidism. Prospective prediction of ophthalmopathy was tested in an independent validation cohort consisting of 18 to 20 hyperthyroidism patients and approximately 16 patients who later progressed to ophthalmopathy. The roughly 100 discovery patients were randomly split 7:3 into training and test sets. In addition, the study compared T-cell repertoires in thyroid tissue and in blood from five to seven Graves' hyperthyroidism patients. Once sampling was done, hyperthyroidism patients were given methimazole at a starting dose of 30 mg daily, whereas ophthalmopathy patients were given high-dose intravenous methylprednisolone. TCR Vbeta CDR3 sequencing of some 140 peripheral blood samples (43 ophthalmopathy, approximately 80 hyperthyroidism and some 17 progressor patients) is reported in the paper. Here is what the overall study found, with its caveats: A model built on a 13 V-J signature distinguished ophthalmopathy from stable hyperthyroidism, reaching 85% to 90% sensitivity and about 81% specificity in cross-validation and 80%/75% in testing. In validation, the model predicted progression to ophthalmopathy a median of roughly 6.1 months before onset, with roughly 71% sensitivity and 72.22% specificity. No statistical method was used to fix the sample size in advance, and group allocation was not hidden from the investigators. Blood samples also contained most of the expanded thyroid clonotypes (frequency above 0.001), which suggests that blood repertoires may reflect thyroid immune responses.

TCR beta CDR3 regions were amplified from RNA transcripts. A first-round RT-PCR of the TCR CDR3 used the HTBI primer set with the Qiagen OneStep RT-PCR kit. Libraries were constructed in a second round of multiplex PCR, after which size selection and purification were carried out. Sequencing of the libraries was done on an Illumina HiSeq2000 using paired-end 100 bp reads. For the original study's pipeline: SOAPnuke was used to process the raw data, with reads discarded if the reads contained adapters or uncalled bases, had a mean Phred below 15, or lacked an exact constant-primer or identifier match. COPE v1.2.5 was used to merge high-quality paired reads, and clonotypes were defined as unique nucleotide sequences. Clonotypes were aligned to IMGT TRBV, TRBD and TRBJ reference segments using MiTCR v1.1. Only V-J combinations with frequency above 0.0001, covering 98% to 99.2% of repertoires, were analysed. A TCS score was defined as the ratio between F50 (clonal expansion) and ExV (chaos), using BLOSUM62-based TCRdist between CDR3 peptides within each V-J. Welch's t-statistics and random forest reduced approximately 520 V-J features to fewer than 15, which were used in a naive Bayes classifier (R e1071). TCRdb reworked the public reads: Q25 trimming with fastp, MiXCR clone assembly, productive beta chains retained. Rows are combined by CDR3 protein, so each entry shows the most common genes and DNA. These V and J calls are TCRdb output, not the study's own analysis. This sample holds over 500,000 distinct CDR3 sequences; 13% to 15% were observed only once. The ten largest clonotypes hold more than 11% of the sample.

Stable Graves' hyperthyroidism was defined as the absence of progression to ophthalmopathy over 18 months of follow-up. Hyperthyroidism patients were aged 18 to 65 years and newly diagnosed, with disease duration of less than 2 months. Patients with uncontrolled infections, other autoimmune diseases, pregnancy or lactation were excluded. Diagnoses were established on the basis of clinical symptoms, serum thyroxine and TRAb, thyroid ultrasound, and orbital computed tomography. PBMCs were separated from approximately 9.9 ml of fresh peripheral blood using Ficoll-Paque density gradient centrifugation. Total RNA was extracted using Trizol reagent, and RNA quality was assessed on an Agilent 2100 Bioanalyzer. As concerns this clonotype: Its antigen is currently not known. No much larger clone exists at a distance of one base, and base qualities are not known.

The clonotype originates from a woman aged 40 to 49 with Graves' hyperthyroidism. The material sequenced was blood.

The sequenced DNA is TGTGCCAGCAGCGTAGGAGGACTAGCTGACAATGAGCAGTTCTTC. The translation is CASSVGGLADNEQFF. This chain is built from TRBV9 and TRBJ2-1; the central 8 bases match TRBD2. Unmatched junction bases come to 4, with V trimmed by 0 bases and J by 5 bases. From cysteine to phenylalanine, the CDR3 is 15 amino acids long. The DNA shown is the 45-base CDR3, in frame from base 1. CDR1 and CDR2, looked up from the germline V gene, are SGDLS and YYNGEE.